The present T cell receptor beta chain was sequenced within a study of T cells in tuberculosis. Libraries were prepared by immunoSEQ multiplex PCR; TCRdb keeps only in-frame clonotypes and omits some of them. The sample lists roughly 35,000 clones; more than 85% were seen once. Trimming pared 6 bases from V and 2 bases from J, leaving 13 bases between. This CDR3 is 14 amino acids long. Germline V gene lookup returns CDR1 MNHNY and CDR2 SVGAGI (reference sequence). The sequenced material came from PBMCs. The chain has TRBV6-6 and TRBJ2-5; D gene unclear. This clonotype was sampled from a donor between 5 and 29 years old with latent tuberculosis or without tuberculosis infection. The CDR3 DNA is TGTGCCAGCAGCAAGCCGGCAGGACAAGAGACCCAGTACTTC. Protein product: CASSKPAGQETQYF.